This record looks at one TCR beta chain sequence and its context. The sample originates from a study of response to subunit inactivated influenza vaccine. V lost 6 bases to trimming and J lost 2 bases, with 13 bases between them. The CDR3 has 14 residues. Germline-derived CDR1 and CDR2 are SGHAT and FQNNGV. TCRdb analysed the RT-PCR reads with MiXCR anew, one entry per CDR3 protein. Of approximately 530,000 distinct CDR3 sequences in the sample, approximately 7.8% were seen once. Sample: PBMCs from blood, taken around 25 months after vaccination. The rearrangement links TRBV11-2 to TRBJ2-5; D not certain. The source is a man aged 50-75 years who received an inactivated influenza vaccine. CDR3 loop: CASSHLPEQETQYF. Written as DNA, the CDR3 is TGTGCCAGCAGTCACCTTCCGGAACAAGAGACCCAGTACTTC.